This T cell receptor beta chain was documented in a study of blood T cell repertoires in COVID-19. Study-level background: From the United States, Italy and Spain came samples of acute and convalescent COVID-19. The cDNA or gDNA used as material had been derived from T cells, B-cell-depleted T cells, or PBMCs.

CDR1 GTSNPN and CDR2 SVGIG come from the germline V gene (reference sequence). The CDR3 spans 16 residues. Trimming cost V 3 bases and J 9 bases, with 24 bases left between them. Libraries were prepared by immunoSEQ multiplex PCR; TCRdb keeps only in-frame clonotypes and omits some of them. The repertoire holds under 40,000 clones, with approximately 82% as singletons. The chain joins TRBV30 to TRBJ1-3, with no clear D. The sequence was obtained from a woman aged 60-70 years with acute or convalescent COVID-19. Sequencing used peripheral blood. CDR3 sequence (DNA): TGTGCCTGGAGCGAGCGGACGTCCTCTCTAGTAGGCACCATATATTTT. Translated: CAWSERTSSLVGTIYF.